The 9 T cell receptor beta chains given below trace back to one sample, sequenced in a study of CD8+ T cells in alopecia areata. Extracted RNA was reverse transcribed into cDNA, the sequencing template. Sequencing was performed with immunoSEQ multiplex PCR; in TCRdb, only in-frame clones are kept and a portion is missing. The profile covers roughly 200,000 clones, with around 63% appearing a single time and under 2% taken by the ten largest. The specimen comprised CD4+ T cells sorted from blood, sampled at week 0. The receptors were gathered from a human donor with alopecia areata.

The chain links TRBV25-1 to TRBJ2-7, with D perhaps matching TRBD1 (6 bases). CDR3 length: 13 amino acids. CDR1 is MGHDK and CDR2 is SYGVNS in the germline V gene. Trimming took 7 bases from V and 3 from J, leaving 13 bases between them. This CDR3 is CASTDIQGYEQYF. The CDR3 DNA reads as TGTGCCAGCACCGATATACAGGGCTACGAGCAGTACTTC.

V is TRBV7-2 and J is TRBJ2-3; D gene uncertain. Germline CDR1 reads SGHTA; CDR2 reads FQGNSA. The CDR3 runs to 13 residues. Trimming pared 5 bases from V and 2 bases from J, leaving 8 bases between. The CDR3 DNA reads TGTGCCAGCAGCGGGATATACACAGATACGCAGTATTTT. This sequence encodes CASSGIYTDTQYF.

The J gene is TRBJ2-1, the V gene TRBV4-3, with D unresolved. CDR3 length: 13 amino acids. Germline CDR1 reads LGHNA; CDR2 reads YSLEER. Trimming took 4 bases from V and 9 from J, leaving 13 bases between them. The CDR3 loop is CASSLGKGSEQFF. Written as DNA, the CDR3 is TGCGCCAGCAGCCTCGGTAAGGGCTCTGAGCAGTTCTTC.

The chain carries TRBV30 and TRBJ1-1; D not certain. V was cut by 0 bases and J by 7 bases, with 12 bases left in between. Germline V gene data show CDR1 as GTSNPN and CDR2 as SVGIG (reference sequence). The length of the CDR3 is 13 residues. CDR3 in amino acids: CAWSVRTRLEAFF. In DNA, the CDR3 is TGTGCCTGGAGTGTACGGACTCGGCTTGAAGCTTTCTTT.

This clone occurred a few times. This chain's CDR3 is CASSLREETQYF. In DNA, the CDR3 is TGTGCCAGCAGCTTACGGGAAGAGACCCAGTACTTC. This rearrangement joins TRBV7-2 to TRBJ2-5; D not certain. The V gene's germline CDR1 is SGHTA and CDR2 FQGNSA. CDR3 length equals 12 residues. V was cut by 2 bases and J by 3 bases, with 4 bases left in between.

The J gene is TRBJ1-2, the V gene TRBV27, with unresolved D. Trimming pared 3 bases from V and 0 bases from J, leaving 11 bases between. The germline V gene encodes CDR1 MNHEY and CDR2 SMNVEV (reference sequence). The CDR3 contains 15 residues. CDR3 in DNA: TGTGCCAGCAGTTTGACCGCCCTTACTAACTATGGCTACACCTTC. As protein: CASSLTALTNYGYTF.

The J gene is TRBJ2-3, the V gene TRBV18; either TRBD1 or TRBD2 may fit D (5 bases each). The CDR3 runs to 14 residues. CDR1 and CDR2 (germline): KGHSH, LQKENI. V was clipped by 10 bases and J by 2 bases, with 16 bases between them. CDR3 nucleotides: TGTGCCACCTTCTCGGGGCAGTTCACAGATACGCAGTATTTT. Translation: CATFSGQFTDTQYF.

This chain uses TRBV29-1 with TRBJ2-3; no firm D call. Germline V gives CDR1 SQVTM, CDR2 ANQGSEA. The CDR3 is 12 residues long. Trimming removed 1 base from V and 2 bases from J, with 4 bases in between. CDR3 DNA: TGCAGCGTTGAAGGGAACACAGATACGCAGTATTTT. It translates to CSVEGNTDTQYF.

The rearrangement joins TRBV29-1 to TRBJ1-2; D unclear. Trimming took off 1 base at V and 8 bases at J, with 11 bases between the two ends. This CDR3 has 12 amino acids. CDR1 is SQVTM, CDR2 ANQGSEA, per germline. The DNA of the CDR3 is TGCAGCGTTGAAGGAGGTCGCGGCGGCTACACCTTC. This translates into CSVEGGRGGYTF.